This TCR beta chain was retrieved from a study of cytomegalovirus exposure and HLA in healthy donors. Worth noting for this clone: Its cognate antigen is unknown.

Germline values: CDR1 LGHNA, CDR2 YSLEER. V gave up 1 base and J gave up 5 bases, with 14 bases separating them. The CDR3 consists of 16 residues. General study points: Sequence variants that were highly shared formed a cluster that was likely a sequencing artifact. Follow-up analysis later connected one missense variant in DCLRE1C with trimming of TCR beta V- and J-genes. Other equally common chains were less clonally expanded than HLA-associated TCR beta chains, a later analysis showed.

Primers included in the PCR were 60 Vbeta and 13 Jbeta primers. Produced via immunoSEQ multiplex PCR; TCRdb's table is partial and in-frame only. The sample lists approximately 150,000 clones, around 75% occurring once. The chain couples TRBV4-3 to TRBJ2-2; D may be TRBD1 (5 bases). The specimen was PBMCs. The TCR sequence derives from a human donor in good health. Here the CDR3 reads CASSQVGRAGTGELFF. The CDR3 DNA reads TGCGCCAGCAGCCAAGTCGGCAGGGCCGGGACCGGGGAGCTGTTTTTT.